Shown below are 32 T cell receptor beta chains from a single sample sequenced in a study of T cell changes during pregnancy in multiple sclerosis. Some clones are missing from TCRdb's copy, which holds only in-frame ones; the method was immunoSEQ multiplex PCR. The table has 70,000 to 100,000 clones, approximately 95% seen once. Sequenced material: peripheral blood, taken in the first trimester of pregnancy. The receptor source for this set is a female donor with multiple sclerosis, enrolled in a pregnancy study.

This sequence joins TRBV18 and TRBJ1-5, with 9 bases lining up with TRBD1. CDR1 KGHSH and CDR2 LQKENI come from the germline V gene. V dropped 3 bases and J dropped 5; count of bases not matched to a gene: 8. CDR3 length equals 16 residues. In DNA form, the CDR3 reads TGTGCCAGCTCACCGGGACAGGGAAGAGGGCATCAGCCCCAGCATTTT. Encoded protein: CASSPGQGRGHQPQHF.

The J gene is TRBJ2-2, the V gene TRBV19; D call uncertain. The CDR3 length is 10 residues. The V gene lost 8 bases and the J gene lost 9 bases, with 7 bases spanning the gap. Germline-derived CDR1 and CDR2 are LNHDA and SQIVND (reference sequence). The CDR3 DNA reads as TGTGCCAGTTCTTCCCGGGAGCTGTTTTTT. This gives the protein CASSSRELFF.

The V and J genes are TRBV18 and TRBJ2-1; D may be TRBD2 (5 bases). The CDR3 runs to 12 residues. In germline, CDR1 is KGHSH, CDR2 LQKENI. Trimming left V 6 bases short and J 4 bases short, with 7 bases between. The DNA of the CDR3 is TGTGCCAGCTCCCCGGGGTACAATGAGCAGTTCTTC. This gives the protein CASSPGYNEQFF.

The rearrangement links TRBV19 to TRBJ1-2, with a tentative D call TRBD1 (5 bases). CDR1 LNHDA and CDR2 SQIVND come from the germline V gene (reference sequence). This CDR3 has 17 residues. Trimming left V 6 bases short and J 4 bases short, with 24 bases between. The CDR3 protein is CASRWGVTSEVGYGYTF. CDR3 sequence (DNA): TGTGCCAGTAGATGGGGGGTCACGTCCGAAGTCGGCTATGGCTACACCTTC.

This clone was recorded a few times. This rearrangement joins TRBV19 to TRBJ1-5; possible D gene TRBD1, 5 bases. Trimming stripped 5 bases from V and 5 bases from J, with 10 bases between. Germline-derived CDR1 and CDR2 are LNHDA and SQIVND (reference sequence). The CDR3 length is 13 residues. In DNA, the CDR3 is TGTGCCAGTAGTGACAGCATTCATCAGCCCCAGCATTTT. Its protein product is CASSDSIHQPQHF.

The rearrangement joins TRBV5-1 to TRBJ2-1; 9 nucleotides align to TRBD2. Germline V CDR1 and CDR2: SGHRS, YFSETQ. The CDR3 contains 15 residues. V was pared by 6 bases and J by 4 bases, with 8 bases of the junction left unmatched. The CDR3 DNA follows: TGCGCCAGCACTACGGCGCGGGGGGGTTACAATGAGCAGTTCTTC. Protein product: CASTTARGGYNEQFF.

The chain has TRBV2 and TRBJ2-7; 15 positions agree with TRBD2. CDR3 length equals 17 residues. CDR1 SNHLY and CDR2 FYNNEI come from the germline V gene. The ends lost 5 bases at V and 1 base at J; junction bases unmatched: 6. The CDR3 region is CASSIGLAGGVSYEQYF. The CDR3 region has the DNA TGTGCCAGCAGTATTGGACTAGCGGGGGGGGTTTCCTACGAGCAGTACTTC.

This clone came up a few times. V usage is TRBV27 and J usage is TRBJ1-5, with 8 nucleotides matching TRBD1. The CDR3 totals 14 residues. The J segment lost 4 bases and the V segment lost 5 bases, leaving 4 bases of the junction unmatched. Germline values: CDR1 MNHEY, CDR2 SMNVEV (reference sequence). Written as DNA, the CDR3 is TGTGCCAGCAGTCGCGGACAGGGAAATCAGCCCCAGCATTTT. This encodes CASSRGQGNQPQHF.

The chain links TRBV7-9 to TRBJ2-3; tentatively, D is TRBD2 (5 bases). Germline-derived CDR1 and CDR2 are SEHNR and FQNEAQ (reference sequence). Trimming shortened V by 1 base and J by 3 bases, and 17 bases separated the two germline ends. This CDR3 region has 17 residues. CDR3: CASSLGGATRGTDTQYF. The DNA of the CDR3 is TGTGCCAGCAGCTTAGGTGGTGCGACTCGCGGGACAGATACGCAGTATTTT.

The V gene is TRBV5-4, the J gene TRBJ1-1; D is undetermined. Germline V lookup: CDR1 SGHNT, CDR2 YYREEE (reference sequence). With 7 bases removed from V and 3 bases from J, the gap between germline ends came to 7 bases. This CDR3 region has 11 residues. In nucleotides, the CDR3 is TGTGCCAGCGAGGGCGACACTGAAGCTTTCTTT. Protein: CASEGDTEAFF.

The sample holds one count of this clone. The genes are TRBV13 and TRBJ1-1, with 8 bases that match TRBD1. CDR3 length: 13 amino acids. Germline V gene sequence: CDR1 PRHDT, CDR2 FYEKMQ (reference sequence). Trimming removed 9 bases from V and 1 base from J; junction bases left unmatched: 4. The CDR3 loop reads CASRQGQNTEAFF. The CDR3 DNA follows: TGTGCCAGTCGACAGGGGCAGAACACTGAAGCTTTCTTT.

The J gene is TRBJ1-4, the V gene TRBV19; D perhaps matches TRBD1 (6 bases). This CDR3 comprises 14 residues. Trimming took 6 bases from V and 8 from J, leaving 16 bases between them. Germline V lookup: CDR1 LNHDA, CDR2 SQIVND (reference sequence). The DNA for the CDR3 is TGTGCCAGTAGCTCAGACAGGCGCCGGGAAAAACTGTTTTTT. Its translation: CASSSDRRREKLFF.

This chain uses TRBV19 with TRBJ2-3; D remains unclear. The CDR3 consists of 14 residues. Germline loops: CDR1 LNHDA, CDR2 SQIVND (reference sequence). Trimming shortened V by 5 bases and J by 0 bases, and 9 bases separated the two germline ends. CDR3 nucleotide sequence: TGTGCCAGTAGTTCCCCGGGTAGCACAGATACGCAGTATTTT. The encoded protein is CASSSPGSTDTQYF.

This rearrangement joins TRBV7-3 to TRBJ2-3, with 8 bases fitting TRBD1. This CDR3 is built from 14 residues. Germline CDR1 and CDR2: SGHTA and FQGTGA. V trimming: 5 bases; J trimming: 4 bases; junction bases outside the gene matches: 5. The CDR3, as DNA: TGTGCCAGCAGCGCGACAGGGGCGGCAGATACGCAGTATTTT. Translating gives CASSATGAADTQYF. The full variable domain, in which reference TRBV7-3 and TRBJ2-3 provide the parts outside the CDR3, is GAGVSQTPSNKVTEKGKYVELRCDPISGHTALYWYRQSLGQGPEFLIYFQGTGAADDSGLPNDRFFAVRPEGSVSTLKIQRTERGDSAVYLCASSATGAADTQYFGPGTRLTVL.

This rearrangement joins TRBV10-2 to TRBJ2-7, with TRBD1 identical over 7 bases. The CDR3 consists of 14 residues. The V segment lost 3 bases and the J segment 5 bases; nucleotides outside the gene matches: 7. Germline CDR1 reads WSHSY; CDR2 reads SAAADI. This CDR3 reads CASSETQGFNEQYF. In DNA form, the CDR3 reads TGCGCCAGCAGTGAAACACAGGGGTTCAACGAGCAGTACTTC.

For the CDR3, the DNA is TGTGCCAGTAGTTCCTTGGAAACAGGAGGGTATAATTCACCCCTCCACTTT. Its protein product is CASSSLETGGYNSPLHF. The chain uses TRBV19 and TRBJ1-6, with D possibly TRBD1 on 5 matching bases. The V and J ends lost 5 bases and 4 bases respectively, with 18 bases between them. The V gene's germline CDR1 is LNHDA and CDR2 SQIVND (reference sequence). The CDR3 runs 17 residues.

The gene calls are TRBV7-6 and TRBJ2-5; TRBD2 is a possible D gene (5 bases). The CDR3 consists of 16 residues. The germline CDR1 and CDR2 sequences are SGHVS and FNYEAQ. Trimming removed 4 bases at V and 3 bases at J, with 18 bases between. CDR3 DNA: TGTGCCAGCAGCTCCCCTCCACCGACGGGGAAAGAGACCCAGTACTTC. Residues: CASSSPPPTGKETQYF. The full variable domain, rest sourced from reference TRBV7-6 and TRBJ2-5, is GAGVSQSPRYKVTKRGQDVALRCDPISGHVSLYWYRQALGQGPEFLTYFNYEAQQDKSGLPNDRFSAERPEGSISTLTIQRTEQRDSAMYRCASSSPPPTGKETQYFGPGTRLLVL.

The V and J genes are TRBV7-6 and TRBJ2-3; tentative D call: TRBD1 (5 bases). The CDR3 runs 14 residues. Germline V CDR1 and CDR2: SGHVS, FNYEAQ. The germline V and J ends were trimmed by 5 bases and 4 bases, with 13 bases remaining between them. The CDR3 region has the DNA TGTGCCAGCAGCCTTGGACACTCTGCAGATACGCAGTATTTT. This encodes CASSLGHSADTQYF.

This clone was recorded only once. Distinct nucleotide sequences in the sample also encode this CDR3. The CDR3 sequence: CASSYEVSTDTQYF. In DNA, the CDR3 is TGTGCCAGCAGTTACGAGGTTAGCACAGATACGCAGTATTTT. The chain combines TRBV6-6 with TRBJ2-3; D is uncertain. Between the trimmed V and J ends, which lost 2 bases and 0 bases, there was a span of 6 bases. In germline, CDR1 is MNHNY, CDR2 SVGAGI (reference sequence). This CDR3 comprises 14 residues.

This clone has only a few counts. V usage is TRBV13 and J usage is TRBJ2-2; D gene uncertain. The CDR3 consists of 15 residues. V was cut by 5 bases and J by 4 bases, with 14 bases left in between. The germline V gene encodes CDR1 PRHDT and CDR2 FYEKMQ (reference sequence). This chain's CDR3 is CASSPRGLTTGELFF. CDR3 bases: TGTGCCAGCAGCCCCCGCGGCCTCACCACCGGGGAGCTGTTTTTT. The complete variable domain, with remaining parts taken from reference TRBV13 and TRBJ2-2, reads AAGVIQSPRHLIKEKRETATLKCYPIPRHDTVYWYQQGPGQDPQFLISFYEKMQSDKGSIPDRFSAQQFSDYHSELNMSSLELGDSALYFCASSPRGLTTGELFFGEGSRLTVL.

The chain combines TRBV6-5 with TRBJ1-5; 7 bases agree with TRBD1. The germline V gene encodes CDR1 MNHEY and CDR2 SVGAGI. The length of the CDR3 is 13 residues. The V gene end was trimmed by 7 bases and the J gene end by 6 bases; junction bases not matched to a gene: 6. This CDR3 reads CASKEGAGQPQHF. The CDR3 DNA reads TGTGCCAGCAAGGAGGGGGCTGGTCAGCCCCAGCATTTT.

The V and J genes are TRBV7-2 and TRBJ2-5; possibly TRBD1 for D (6 bases). Trimming pared 6 bases from V and 3 bases from J, leaving 14 bases between. The CDR3 has 14 residues. Germline V gene sequence: CDR1 SGHTA, CDR2 FQGNSA. The CDR3 DNA sequence: TGTGCCAGCAGTAGGGAATACAGGGAAGAGACCCAGTACTTC. It is translated as CASSREYREETQYF. Together with reference TRBV7-2 and TRBJ2-5, the CDR3 gives the full variable domain: GAGVSQSPSNKVTEKGKDVELRCDPISGHTALYWYRQSLGQGLEFLIYFQGNSAPDKSGLPSDRFSAERTGGSVSTLTIQRTQQEDSAVYLCASSREYREETQYFGPGTRLLVL.

The chain joins TRBV29-1 to TRBJ1-3, with D possibly matching TRBD1 (6 bases). The CDR3 consists of 13 residues. Between the trimmed V and J ends, which lost 7 bases and 1 base, there was a span of 11 bases. CDR1 is SQVTM and CDR2 is ANQGSEA in the germline V gene. Here the CDR3 DNA reads TGCAGCGCTTCGACAGGTTCTGGAAACACCATATATTTT. Encoded protein: CSASTGSGNTIYF.

The CDR3 loop is CASSLEGSGNTIYF. As DNA, the CDR3 is TGTGCCAGCAGTCTAGAGGGCTCTGGAAACACCATATATTTT. This sequence joins TRBV9 and TRBJ1-3; D not resolved. Trimming removed 5 bases at V and 0 bases at J, with 9 bases between. This CDR3 contains 14 residues. Germline CDR1 and CDR2: SGDLS and YYNGEE.

The chain carries TRBV13 and TRBJ1-5; weak D call: TRBD1 (5 bases). The length of the CDR3 is 14 residues. Trimming cost V 0 bases and J 4 bases, with 7 bases left between them. Germline assignment: CDR1 PRHDT and CDR2 FYEKMQ (reference sequence). The CDR3 protein is CASSLGTGNQPQHF. The CDR3 DNA sequence: TGTGCCAGCAGCTTAGGCACAGGAAATCAGCCCCAGCATTTT.

The J gene is TRBJ2-5, the V gene TRBV7-3, with a weak D call TRBD2 (6 bases). Deletions cut 5 bases from V and 1 base from J, with 11 bases between. This CDR3 is built from 14 residues. In germline, CDR1 is SGHTA, CDR2 FQGTGA. CDR3 bases: TGTGCCAGCAGCCCCTTGGGGGGCCAAGAGACCCAGTACTTC. As protein: CASSPLGGQETQYF.

The chain uses TRBV29-1 and TRBJ1-3, with 11 positions matching TRBD1. This CDR3 contains 17 residues. V trimming: 3 bases; J trimming: 4 bases; junction bases outside the gene matches: 11. Germline values: CDR1 SQVTM, CDR2 ANQGSEA. The CDR3 bases are TGCAGCGTTGATAGGGGACAGGGGGATTCGGAGGGAAACACCATATATTTT. It yields the protein CSVDRGQGDSEGNTIYF.

The chain employs TRBV27 and TRBJ1-1; 9 nucleotides match TRBD1. The CDR3 extends over 14 amino acids. Per the germline V gene, CDR1 is MNHEY and CDR2 is SMNVEV (reference sequence). Trimming removed 2 bases from V and 4 bases from J; junction bases left unmatched: 2. CDR3: CASSLLDRGTEAFF. The CDR3 nucleotides read TGTGCCAGCAGTTTACTGGACAGGGGCACTGAAGCTTTCTTT.

V is TRBV2 and J is TRBJ2-2; D is undetermined. Germline loops: CDR1 SNHLY, CDR2 FYNNEI. The CDR3 loop spans 14 amino acids. V lost 6 bases and J 1 base, leaving 9 bases between the germline ends. The CDR3 region has the DNA TGTGCCAGCAGATCGGTAGAGAACACCGGGGAGCTGTTTTTT. This gives the protein CASRSVENTGELFF. Variable domain in full (rest from reference TRBV2 and TRBJ2-2): EPEVTQTPSHQVTQMGQEVILRCVPISNHLYFYWYRQILGQKVEFLVSFYNNEISEKSEIFDDQFSVERPDGSNFTLKIRSTKLEDSAMYFCASRSVENTGELFFGEGSRLTVL.

The chain recombines TRBV13 with TRBJ2-2; 8 bases line up with TRBD2. CDR1 and CDR2 from the germline V gene are PRHDT and FYEKMQ (reference sequence). This CDR3 comprises 16 residues. Trimming removed 2 bases from V and 7 bases from J; junction bases left unmatched: 9. This CDR3 reads CASSLYTGGLVGELFF. CDR3 in DNA: TGTGCCAGCAGCTTATATACGGGGGGGCTCGTCGGGGAGCTGTTTTTT.

This sequence joins TRBV18 and TRBJ1-1, with TRBD1 matching 8 bases. The CDR3 has 16 amino acids. From germline, CDR1 is KGHSH and CDR2 LQKENI. V dropped 2 bases and J dropped 0; count of bases not matched to a gene: 5. CDR3 bases: TGTGCCAGCTCACCAATGACAGGGGATTTGAACACTGAAGCTTTCTTT. This translates into CASSPMTGDLNTEAFF.

The chain combines TRBV5-4 with TRBJ1-1, with D possibly TRBD1 on 6 matching bases. Trimming removed 1 base at V and 7 bases at J, with 14 bases between. The CDR3 is made up of 14 amino acids. Per the germline V gene, CDR1 is SGHNT and CDR2 is YYREEE (reference sequence). CDR3 DNA: TGTGCCAGCAGCTTGCGACAGGATTCGGGTGAAGCTTTCTTT. As protein: CASSLRQDSGEAFF.